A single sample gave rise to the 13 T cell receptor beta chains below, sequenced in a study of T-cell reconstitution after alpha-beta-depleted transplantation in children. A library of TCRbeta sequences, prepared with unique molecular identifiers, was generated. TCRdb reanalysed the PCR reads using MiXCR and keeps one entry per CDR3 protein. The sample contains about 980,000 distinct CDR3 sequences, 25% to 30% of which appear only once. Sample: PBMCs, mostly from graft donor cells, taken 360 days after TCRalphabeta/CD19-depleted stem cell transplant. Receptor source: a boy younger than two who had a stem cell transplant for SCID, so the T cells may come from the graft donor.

In DNA, the CDR3 is TGTGCCAGCTCACCCCTAGGAGAGAGGCCGATCAATGAGCAGTTCTTC. Translated: CASSPLGERPINEQFF. This chain uses TRBV18 with TRBJ2-1; D unresolved. CDR3 length: 16 residues. The V and J ends lost 3 bases and 6 bases respectively, with 18 bases between them. The germline V gene has CDR1 KGHSH and CDR2 LQKENI.

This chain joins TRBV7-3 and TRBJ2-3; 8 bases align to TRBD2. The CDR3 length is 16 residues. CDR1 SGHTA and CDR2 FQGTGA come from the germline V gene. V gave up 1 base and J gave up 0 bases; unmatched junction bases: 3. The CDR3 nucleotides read TGTGCCAGCAGCTTAAGTGCGGGGGGTAGCACAGATACGCAGTATTTT. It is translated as CASSLSAGGSTDTQYF.

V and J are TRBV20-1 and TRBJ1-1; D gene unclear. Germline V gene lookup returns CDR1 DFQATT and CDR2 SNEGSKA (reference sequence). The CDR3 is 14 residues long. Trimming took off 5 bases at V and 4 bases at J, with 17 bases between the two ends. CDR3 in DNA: TGCAGTGCTCGAAGACGGCGGGATGGCACTGAAGCTTTCTTT. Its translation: CSARRRRDGTEAFF.

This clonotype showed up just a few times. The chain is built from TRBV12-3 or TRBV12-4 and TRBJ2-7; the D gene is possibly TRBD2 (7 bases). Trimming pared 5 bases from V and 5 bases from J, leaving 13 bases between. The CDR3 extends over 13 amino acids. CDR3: CASSPGGGDEQYF. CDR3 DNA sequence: TGTGCCAGCAGTCCCGGCGGGGGCGACGAGCAGTACTTC.

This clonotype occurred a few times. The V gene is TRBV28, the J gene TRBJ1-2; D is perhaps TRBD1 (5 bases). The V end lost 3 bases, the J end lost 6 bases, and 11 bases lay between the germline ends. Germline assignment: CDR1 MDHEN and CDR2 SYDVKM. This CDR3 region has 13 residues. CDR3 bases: TGTGCCAGCAGTTTCCAGGGCGTTCATGGCTACACCTTC. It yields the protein CASSFQGVHGYTF.

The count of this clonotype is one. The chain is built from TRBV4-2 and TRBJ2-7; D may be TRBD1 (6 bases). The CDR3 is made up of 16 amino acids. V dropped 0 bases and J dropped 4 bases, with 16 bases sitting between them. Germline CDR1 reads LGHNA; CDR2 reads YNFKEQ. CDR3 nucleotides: TGTGCCAGCAGCCAAGAAAGGCAGGGGCCGAGGTACGAGCAGTACTTC. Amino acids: CASSQERQGPRYEQYF.

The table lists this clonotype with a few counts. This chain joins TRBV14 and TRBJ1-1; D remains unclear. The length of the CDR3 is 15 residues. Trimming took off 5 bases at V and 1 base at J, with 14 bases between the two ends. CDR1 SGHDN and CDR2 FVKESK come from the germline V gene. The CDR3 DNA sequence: TGTGCCAGCAGCACCCAGCCCCACGAGAACACTGAAGCTTTCTTT. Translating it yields CASSTQPHENTEAFF. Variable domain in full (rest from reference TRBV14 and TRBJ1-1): EAGVTQFPSHSVIEKGQTVTLRCDPISGHDNLYWYRRVMGKEIKFLLHFVKESKQDESGMPNNRFLAERTGGTYSTLKVQPAELEDSGVYFCASSTQPHENTEAFFGQGTRLTVV.

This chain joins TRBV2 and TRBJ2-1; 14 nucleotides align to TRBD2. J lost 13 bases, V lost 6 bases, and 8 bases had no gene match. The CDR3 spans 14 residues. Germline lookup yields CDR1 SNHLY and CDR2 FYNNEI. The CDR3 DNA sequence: TGTGCCAGCAGGATCGTCGGGACTAGCGGGGGACAGTTCTTC. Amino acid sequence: CASRIVGTSGGQFF.

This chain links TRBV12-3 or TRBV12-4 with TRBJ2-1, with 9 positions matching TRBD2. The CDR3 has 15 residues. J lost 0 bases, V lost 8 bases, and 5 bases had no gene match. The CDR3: CASRGGVHSYNEQFF. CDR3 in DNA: TGTGCCAGCCGCGGGGGGGTTCACTCCTACAATGAGCAGTTCTTC.

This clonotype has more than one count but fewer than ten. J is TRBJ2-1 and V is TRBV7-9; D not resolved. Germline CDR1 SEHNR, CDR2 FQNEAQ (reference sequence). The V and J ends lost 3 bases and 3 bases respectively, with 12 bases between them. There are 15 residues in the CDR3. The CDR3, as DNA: TGTGCCAGCAGCTTTCTCGGACGTAACTACAATGAGCAGTTCTTC. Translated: CASSFLGRNYNEQFF.

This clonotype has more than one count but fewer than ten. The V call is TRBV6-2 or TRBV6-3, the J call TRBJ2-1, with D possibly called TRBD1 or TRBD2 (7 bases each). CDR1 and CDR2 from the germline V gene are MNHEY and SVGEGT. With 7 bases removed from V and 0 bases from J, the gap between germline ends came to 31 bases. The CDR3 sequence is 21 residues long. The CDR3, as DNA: TGTGCCAGCACGGCAGGGGGGTTCCGGGGGGCCCTTGAGAGCTCCTACAATGAGCAGTTCTTC. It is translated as CASTAGGFRGALESSYNEQFF.

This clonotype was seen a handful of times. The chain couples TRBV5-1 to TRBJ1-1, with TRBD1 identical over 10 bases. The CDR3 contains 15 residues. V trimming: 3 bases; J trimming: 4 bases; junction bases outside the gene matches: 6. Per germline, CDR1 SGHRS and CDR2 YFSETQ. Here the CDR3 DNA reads TGCGCCAGCAGCTCTTGGGACAGGGGTGGCACTGAAGCTTTCTTT. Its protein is CASSSWDRGGTEAFF. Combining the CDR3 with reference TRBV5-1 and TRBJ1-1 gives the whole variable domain KAGVTQTPRYLIKTRGQQVTLSCSPISGHRSVSWYQQTPGQGLQFLFEYFSETQRNKGNFPGRFSGRQFSNSRSEMNVSTLELGDSALYLCASSSWDRGGTEAFFGQGTRLTVV.

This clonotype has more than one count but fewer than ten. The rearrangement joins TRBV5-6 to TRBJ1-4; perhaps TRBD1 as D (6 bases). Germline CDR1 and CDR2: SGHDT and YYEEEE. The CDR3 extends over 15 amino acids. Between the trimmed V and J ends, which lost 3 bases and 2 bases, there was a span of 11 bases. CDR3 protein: CASSSLRGTNEKLFF. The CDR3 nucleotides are TGTGCCAGCAGCTCTCTGAGGGGGACTAATGAAAAACTGTTTTTT. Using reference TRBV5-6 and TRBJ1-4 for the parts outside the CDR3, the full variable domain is DAGVTQSPTHLIKTRGQQVTLRCSPKSGHDTVSWYQQALGQGPQFIFQYYEEEERQRGNFPDRFSGHQFPNYSSELNVNALLLGDSALYLCASSSLRGTNEKLFFGSGTQLSVL.